The T cell receptor beta chain under discussion was sequenced for a study of shared clonotypes between healthy human individuals. Investigators divided CD4+ cells into CD45RA+ naive and CD45RA-negative memory subsets. The count of this clone is one. The authors' processing: Because ImmunoSEQ provided only junction sequences with no quality scores, the filtering differed. Assay used: immunoSEQ multiplex PCR; TCRdb lists only in-frame clones, some missing. Clone size and the V and J calls come from that table; the DNA yielded D and trimming. The sample records about 1.4 million clones, around 95% being singletons. The TCR comes from a man under 40 in good health. The sequencing input was naive CD4+ T cells sorted from blood. The sample's subset: CD45RA+ positively selected.

In DNA form, the CDR3 reads TGTGCCAGCAGACCAGACAGGGGGCATGGCAATCAGCCCCAGCATTTT. This gives the protein CASRPDRGHGNQPQHF. This chain joins TRBV28 and TRBJ1-5; TRBD1 aligns across 10 bases. The CDR3 covers 16 residues. The V and J ends lost 6 bases and 2 bases, in that order; junction bases with no gene match: 7. Per the germline V gene, CDR1 is MDHEN and CDR2 is SYDVKM.